Listed below are T cell receptor beta chains from one sample, sequenced in a study of shared clonotypes between healthy human individuals. TCRdb's copy holds only in-frame clones and misses some; the assay was immunoSEQ multiplex PCR. This sample yields 950,000 to 1,100,000 clones, of which 75% to 80% are seen a single time; 0.61% belongs to the top ten. What was sequenced was memory CD4+ T cells from PBMCs. Every receptor here comes from a young man in good health. Some clones in this sample may be carry-over from other donors' samples. CDR3s include the opening cysteine and the closing phenylalanine or tryptophan. Each record gives: J gene, CDR3 length, V gene, clone size, D gene, CDR3 DNA, CDR3 protein. D genes are given only for firm matches. Size is stated for part of the rows, as once, few or many counts, or as a class when the clone is expanded.

J gene: TRBJ1-1; CDR3 length: 14; V gene: TRBV19; clone size: -; D gene: -; CDR3 DNA: TGTGCCAGTAGTATGCGGGACCGATCAACAGAAGCTTTCTTT; CDR3 protein: CASSMRDRSTEAFF
J gene: TRBJ2-1; CDR3 length: 18; V gene: TRBV5-1; clone size: -; D gene: -; CDR3 DNA: TGCGCCAGCAGCTCCCCTCGCGGCGACCTTAGCTCCTACAATGAGCAGTTCTTC; CDR3 protein: CASSSPRGDLSSYNEQFF
J gene: TRBJ2-3; CDR3 length: 16; V gene: TRBV28; clone size: -; D gene: TRBD2; CDR3 DNA: TGTGCCAGCAGTGCCGGGACTAGCGGCCTCGTAGATACGCAGTATTTT; CDR3 protein: CASSAGTSGLVDTQYF
J gene: TRBJ2-7; CDR3 length: 14; V gene: TRBV27; clone size: -; D gene: -; CDR3 DNA: TGTGCCAGCAGTTTTTTACGGCGGGGCTACGAGCAGTACTTC; CDR3 protein: CASSFLRRGYEQYF
J gene: TRBJ2-5; CDR3 length: 13; V gene: TRBV5-4; clone size: -; D gene: -; CDR3 DNA: TGTGCCAGCGGGGTAGACCAACAAGAGACCCAGTACTTC; CDR3 protein: CASGVDQQETQYF
J gene: TRBJ1-5; CDR3 length: 14; V gene: TRBV29-1; clone size: -; D gene: -; CDR3 DNA: TGCAGCGTTGAACTTGTGGGCCCCGGTCAGCCCCAGCATTTT; CDR3 protein: CSVELVGPGQPQHF
J gene: TRBJ2-5; CDR3 length: 16; V gene: TRBV18; clone size: -; D gene: TRBD2; CDR3 DNA: TGTGCCAGCTCACCTGGGACTAGCGGGAGTAAGGAGACCCAGTACTTC; CDR3 protein: CASSPGTSGSKETQYF
J gene: TRBJ2-5; CDR3 length: 16; V gene: TRBV5-1; clone size: -; D gene: TRBD2; CDR3 DNA: TGCGCCAGCAGCCTAGGGACTAGCGGGAGGCAGGGGACCCAGTACTTC; CDR3 protein: CASSLGTSGRQGTQYF
J gene: TRBJ2-3; CDR3 length: 17; V gene: TRBV5-1; clone size: -; D gene: TRBD2; CDR3 DNA: TGCGCCAGCAGCTTTACAGCGGGAGGGCCTATGTCAGATACGCAGTATTTT; CDR3 protein: CASSFTAGGPMSDTQYF
J gene: TRBJ2-3; CDR3 length: 16; V gene: TRBV6-6; clone size: -; D gene: TRBD2; CDR3 DNA: TGTGCCAGCAGTTACTCTCGACTAGCGGGAGAAGATACGCAGTATTTT; CDR3 protein: CASSYSRLAGEDTQYF
J gene: TRBJ2-2; CDR3 length: 12; V gene: TRBV9; clone size: -; D gene: TRBD2; CDR3 DNA: TGTGCCAGCAGACGACTAGCTGGGGAGCTGTTTTTT; CDR3 protein: CASRRLAGELFF
J gene: TRBJ2-5; CDR3 length: 13; V gene: TRBV18; clone size: -; D gene: -; CDR3 DNA: TGTGCCAGCTCACTCCAGGGGTTTGAGACCCAGTACTTC; CDR3 protein: CASSLQGFETQYF
J gene: TRBJ2-1; CDR3 length: 14; V gene: TRBV29-1; clone size: -; D gene: TRBD2; CDR3 DNA: TGCAGCACCCGACTAGCGGGAGGGAGGAATGAGCAGTTCTTC; CDR3 protein: CSTRLAGGRNEQFF
J gene: TRBJ2-1; CDR3 length: 18; V gene: TRBV5-4; clone size: -; D gene: -; CDR3 DNA: TGTGCCAGCAGCTTGGGCGGAGGGGACTCAAGATATTACAATGAGCAGTTCTTC; CDR3 protein: CASSLGGGDSRYYNEQFF
J gene: TRBJ2-1; CDR3 length: 15; V gene: TRBV4-1; clone size: -; D gene: TRBD1; CDR3 DNA: TGCGCCAGCAGCCAACGACCCGGGACAGGGCATGAGCAGTTCTTC; CDR3 protein: CASSQRPGTGHEQFF
J gene: TRBJ2-5; CDR3 length: 16; V gene: TRBV19; clone size: -; D gene: -; CDR3 DNA: TGTGCCAGTAGTATATTGCCAGGGGATCCTCAAGAGACCCAGTACTTC; CDR3 protein: CASSILPGDPQETQYF
J gene: TRBJ1-1; CDR3 length: 13; V gene: TRBV6-6; clone size: -; D gene: -; CDR3 DNA: TGTGCCAGCAGTTTCAGGGATGACACTGAAGCTTTCTTT; CDR3 protein: CASSFRDDTEAFF
J gene: TRBJ2-2; CDR3 length: 13; V gene: TRBV28; clone size: -; D gene: TRBD1; CDR3 DNA: TGTGCCGGTTGGGACAGGGCCACCGGGGAGCTGTTTTTT; CDR3 protein: CAGWDRATGELFF
J gene: TRBJ1-3; CDR3 length: 14; V gene: TRBV28; clone size: -; D gene: TRBD1; CDR3 DNA: TGTGCCAGCAGGGGCAGGGGGCTTGGAAACACCATATATTTT; CDR3 protein: CASRGRGLGNTIYF
J gene: TRBJ1-2; CDR3 length: 13; V gene: TRBV30; clone size: -; D gene: -; CDR3 DNA: TGTGCCTGGAGTGTAGAGCGGTACTATGGCTACACCTTC; CDR3 protein: CAWSVERYYGYTF
J gene: TRBJ1-2; CDR3 length: 13; V gene: TRBV7-2; clone size: few; D gene: -; CDR3 DNA: TGTGCCAGCAGCTTATCTGACGCTGATGGCTACACCTTC; CDR3 protein: CASSLSDADGYTF